This T cell receptor beta chain originates from a study of cytomegalovirus exposure and HLA in healthy donors (dated by TCRdb to about 2017). With regard to the full study: An earlier analysis of fewer than 750 of the donors reported approximately 300 Gb of sequence data and about 120 million unique TCR beta sequences obtained from around 180 million T cells. Typing coverage differed by locus: A, B, C, DRB1 and DQB1 were typed in about 629-640 donors, DQA1 in 500 to 550, DPA1 in some 600, and DPB1 in approximately 450. All discovery cohort repertoires had been generated on a single sequencing platform. The genetic ancestry cluster associated with self-reported Caucasian donors included around four fifths of the roughly 390 genotyped donors. Donor age, sex, ethnicity and CMV serostatus were collected together with the repertoire data. Among a few hundred genotyped donors of the cohort, an average of around 240,000 unique TCR beta nucleotide sequences were sequenced per donor, roughly 18% of them non-productive. The study aimed to test whether cataloging public T cell receptors could reveal signatures of past pathogen exposure. To predict cytomegalovirus infection status, the study brought together high-throughput TCR immunosequencing, statistical association of individual TCRs with disease status, and machine learning. Class I and class II HLA loci were covered by the typing at four-digit resolution. Along with the approximately 620-subject first cohort, a separate validation cohort of roughly 110 different subjects was used. A later genetic analysis used genome-wide SNP genotypes for about 60% of the roughly 700 donors, treating that subset as a discovery cohort. Using immunosequencing, the study profiled T cell repertoires from 500 to 800 subjects and related those repertoires to cytomegalovirus serostatus. Approximately 300 gigabases of sequencing data and approximately 92 million unique TCR sequences made up an early release that covered around 640 HLA-typed donors. A later analysis re-analyzed previously published TCR beta repertoires from 660 or so donors and added high-resolution HLA genotyping to study TCR occurrence patterns. Four to six DR-DQ haplotypes were handled as single units for association and clustering, since linkage in the cohort was strong. An earlier analysis of about 620 of the donors applied high-throughput TCR beta sequencing to assess whether each TCR beta V gene segment acted as functional or pseudogenic. The later analysis used no new phenotypic data to find candidate immune exposures, relying instead on TCR beta sequences and their occurrence across donors. Study-wide conclusions, independent of this receptor: Several of the top co-occurrence clusters appeared to be linked to parvovirus B19, influenza, CMV and Epstein-Barr virus, according to a later analysis. In an earlier analysis of more than 500 of the donors, most TCR beta V segments appeared in productive rearrangements about 87% or about 30% of the time, broadly matching IMGT annotations. It was suggested by the authors that the approach could potentially be generalized to other disease states and immunological phenotypes. A cluster of highly shared sequence variants was judged likely to be a technical artifact of the sequencing pipeline. In a later analysis, TCR association rates were found to vary across HLA loci, with the most associated TCRs seen for DRB1 alleles and the fewest for HLA-C alleles. A further reported finding was that TCR beta sequences accurately predicted the HLA-A and HLA-B alleles for most subjects in the first cohort. The presence/absence analyses assumed that sequencing depth was roughly uniform across donors, and that assumption may not be true. Assigning TCR associations to individual alleles was difficult when HLA alleles, especially DR and DQ, strongly co-occurred. A later genetic analysis reported fewer N-insertions in productive TCRs among donors in an Asian-associated ancestry cluster than the roughly 690-donor mean. In both the original and validation cohorts, the classifier was reported to diagnose cytomegalovirus status with high specificity and sensitivity. A total of roughly 160 TCR beta chains were listed by the study as associated with cytomegalovirus. In a later genetic analysis, a missense DCLRE1C variant was associated with V-gene and J-gene trimming of TCR beta chains, and the association was replicated in an independent cohort. In this cohort, only TCR beta chains were sequenced, and detectable features were limited by the absence of alpha or paired-chain data. Immune exposure information for the cohort was limited to CMV serostatus. Because HLA typing was unavailable for some donors at each locus, only the typed subset was used in association tests. Specific HLA alleles were associated with 15,000 to 20,000 TCR beta sequences at a false discovery rate of 0.05 in a later analysis. In vitro tests confirmed that three of the cytomegalovirus-associated TCR beta chains recognize cytomegalovirus antigens. In a later analysis, HLA-associated TCR beta chains were found to be more clonally expanded and to have lower generation probabilities than equally common non-associated chains. Over 15 rarely observed V segments, including chromosome 9 orphons, were excluded from the earlier analysis of about 600 of the donors because counts were too low. Linkage disequilibrium might explain the correlated functional status among segregating V segments, but an unknown experimental factor could not be ruled out. While some public TCRs were present in many individuals, most TCR sequences turned up only very rarely across donors. Most CMV-associated TCR beta chains appeared to be HLA-restricted in a later analysis, and the HLA associations seemed to be driven largely by CMV exposure. Because the 87-base-pair reads could not distinguish some IMGT-functional V segments, including TRBV6-2 and TRBV6-3, those segments were excluded.

V was cut back by 3 bases and J by 0 bases, leaving a gap of 12 bases between them. The CDR3 numbers 16 residues from cysteine through phenylalanine. The DNA shown is the 48-base CDR3, in frame from base 1. Sequences LNHDA (CDR1) and SQIVND (CDR2) are obtained from the germline V gene (reference sequence). The cohort consisted of 650 to 700 healthy bone marrow donors. At the time of sampling, every cohort member was nominally healthy, though immune exposures that went unrecorded were likely present. The donor tested CMV seropositive, placing the donor among the 310 or so seropositive members of the cohort. A peripheral blood sample was provided by each donor, and peripheral blood mononuclear cells were used for TCR beta sequencing. The Qiagen DNeasy Blood Extraction Kit was used to extract genomic DNA from the blood cell samples. Library preparation employed the immunoSEQ multiplex PCR assay. For the multiplex PCR, a mixture combining 60 forward primers for TCR Vbeta segments and 13 reverse primers for TCR Jbeta segments was used. A multiplex PCR assay on genomic DNA amplified the CDR3 region of rearranged TCR beta genes. Amplified TCR beta libraries were sequenced as 87-base-pair reads on the Illumina HiSeq System. The paper's data handling went like this. Across the 670 or so repertoires, a later analysis counted 60 million to 90 million unique TCR beta chains, 8.5 million to 12 million of which were shared by at least two donors. To remove PCR and sequencing errors, raw reads were error-corrected and collapsed into unique sequences using a nearest-neighbor algorithm that merged closely related sequences. To assign V, D and J gene segments, CDR3 sequences were aligned to IMGT reference sequences. For a sequence to be retained, at least a six-nucleotide match to both a V gene segment and a J gene segment was required. Rearrangements were classified as productive when the CDR3 lacked stop codons and remained in frame with V and J, and all other rearrangements were classified as non-productive. CDR3 was defined by IMGT convention, running from the second conserved V-encoded cysteine to the conserved J-encoded phenylalanine. The earlier analysis of 500 to 600 of the donors excluded sequences that lacked an unambiguous match to a single V gene segment. An earlier analysis of several hundred of the donors called V segments functional above 56.7% productive rearrangements and segregating when the between-donor standard deviation exceeded 5%. A statistical classification framework was developed to diagnose cytomegalovirus status using the catalog of TCR beta chain sequences. In a later analysis, V and J genes were assigned by comparing TCR nucleotide sequences against IMGT/GENE-DB human TR gene sequences. Using the TCRdist pipeline, a later analysis assigned CDR3 sequences along with most-parsimonious VDJ recombination scenarios. In a later analysis, each TCR beta chain was defined by its CDR3 amino acid sequence together with its V-gene family, and reads without a unique V-gene family were excluded. A later analysis removed 592 highly shared, low-generation-probability nucleotide sequences to deal with suspected cross-contamination and a sequencing artifact. For each public chain, a later analysis derived a clonal expansion index from normalized ranks of inferred template counts within each repertoire. In a later analysis, generation probabilities were computed using a VDJ recombination model fitted to out-of-frame rearrangements, and the results were checked against IGoR. Hypergeometric tests were used in a later analysis to score TCR-TCR, TCR-HLA and TCR-CMV co-occurrence, with a repertoire-size bias correction applied to the TCR pairs. In a later analysis, false discovery rates were estimated by permuting HLA or CMV assignments 20 times. A later analysis grouped co-occurring TCRs with DBSCAN, adding TCRdist sequence similarity when clustering within HLA-allele-positive subsets. Repertoires with fewer than 30,000 or more than 120,000 public chains, plus five repertoires with anomalous nucleotide sharing, were excluded from co-occurrence clustering. TCRdb took over this immuneACCESS table, retaining in-frame rearrangements with V and J assigned. Such tables are incomplete; in checked studies, under half of the missing clones stem from an unresolved V gene, and the remainder is unexplained. That table gives V, J and clone size, and the DNA gave D and trimming. This sample is represented by about 130,000 clones; 74% of them were singletons. The ten largest account for less than 7% of the sample.

In its sample, this clone was seen a few times. This receptor's antigen is unknown. Within one base of it there is no much larger clone, and no base qualities were kept. The material sequenced was PBMCs. The chain couples TRBV19 to TRBJ1-3; the D gene is possibly TRBD1, with 5 bases matching. The TCR sequence derives from a woman aged 45 to 65 in good health and CMV-seropositive. The sequence in DNA is TGTGCCAGTAGTATCCCGGGGGACGGCTCTGGAAACACCATATATTTT. The resulting protein is CASSIPGDGSGNTIYF.